This T cell receptor (beta chain) was captured by sequencing in a study of neoadjuvant anti-PD-1 for oral cavity cancer. The overall study: Patients without progression received a fourth nivolumab dose around day 43, then surgical resection on days 50-56. Points from the study as a whole: Only three patients per response group were TCR-analyzed; validation needed.

A note on this clone: Its antigen is unknown.

Patients were newly diagnosed with stage II-IVA oral cavity squamous cell carcinoma without prior systemic or radiation treatment. These oral cavity squamous cell carcinomas were HPV-negative and locally advanced. This CDR3 is 15 amino acids long. CDR1 SGHTA and CDR2 FQGTGA come from the germline V gene. Germline trimming cut 3 bases from V and 5 bases from J; bases unmatched to any gene: 9. Method: immunoSEQ multiplex PCR; TCRdb's copy keeps in-frame clones and lacks some. This table has 55,000 to 75,000 clones, 65% to 85% appearing once. Sequenced material: PBMCs, taken before nivolumab (anti-PD-1) treatment. This chain links TRBV7-3 with TRBJ1-2, with 7 nucleotides matching TRBD1. This clonotype was obtained from a person aged 35-79 years with oral cavity squamous cell carcinoma. DNA of the CDR3: TGTGCCAGCAGCTTCGATAACAGGGGACAGTATGGCTACACCTTC. This codes for CASSFDNRGQYGYTF.